This T cell receptor (delta chain) was found in a study of γδ T cells in repeated Plasmodium falciparum infection. Overall study context: Donors had four controlled P. falciparum NF54 infections over about 640 days.

Bulk repertoires came from Vgamma9/Vdelta2+ or Vdelta2-negative gammadelta T cells flow-sorted from PBMC. Germline CDR1 reads TSWWSYY; CDR2 reads QGS. V trimming: 0 bases; J trimming: 0 bases; junction bases outside the gene matches: 35. This CDR3 is built from 28 residues. TCRdb re-processed the multiplex PCR reads via CATT. The sample yields 85,000 to 95,000 delta-chain clones, 1.4% seen once. For this clone: A single base is all that separates this from a far larger clone, so a read error is likely. The same CDR3 arises from other DNA sequences in this sample as well.

The source is a pool of human donors (malaria-infected and uninfected, not separated). This chain connects TRDV1 to TRDJ1, with 12 bases matching TRDD3. Here the J gene came from matching the DNA to germline, since TCRdb omits it. The sample comprised gamma-delta T cells from blood. Here the CDR3 reads CALGELRGYRGPGYWGIQYPYYTDKLIF. In DNA form, the CDR3 reads TGTGCTCTTGGGGAACTAAGAGGGTACCGTGGACCCGGATACTGGGGGATACAGTACCCCTACTACACCGATAAACTCATCTTT.